The clone carrying this T cell receptor (beta chain) was observed a handful of times. Its antigen remains unidentified. This specimen belongs to a study of CD8 T cells in ankylosing spondylitis. CDR3 length: 14 residues. J lost 6 bases, V lost 8 bases, and 8 bases had no gene match. Germline V gene data show CDR1 as SGHTA and CDR2 as FQGTGA. MiXCR, run by TCRdb on the 5' RACE reads, gives a single entry per CDR3 protein. The repertoire has roughly 230,000 distinct CDR3 sequences, about a sixth of them found once; the top ten carry approximately 33%. Overall study findings and caveats: Reportedly, disease-linked clones are significantly enriched in ankylosing spondylitis patients' matched synovial fluid.

Sequenced sample: blood, either unsorted or a sorted T cell fraction (not recorded which). The V and J genes are TRBV7-3 and TRBJ2-3, with 10 bases lining up with TRBD2. The TCR comes from a male donor with ankylosing spondylitis or in good health (not recorded which). CDR3 amino acids: CASGRGAGGDTQYF. CDR3 DNA: TGTGCCAGCGGACGCGGAGCGGGAGGGGATACGCAGTATTTT.